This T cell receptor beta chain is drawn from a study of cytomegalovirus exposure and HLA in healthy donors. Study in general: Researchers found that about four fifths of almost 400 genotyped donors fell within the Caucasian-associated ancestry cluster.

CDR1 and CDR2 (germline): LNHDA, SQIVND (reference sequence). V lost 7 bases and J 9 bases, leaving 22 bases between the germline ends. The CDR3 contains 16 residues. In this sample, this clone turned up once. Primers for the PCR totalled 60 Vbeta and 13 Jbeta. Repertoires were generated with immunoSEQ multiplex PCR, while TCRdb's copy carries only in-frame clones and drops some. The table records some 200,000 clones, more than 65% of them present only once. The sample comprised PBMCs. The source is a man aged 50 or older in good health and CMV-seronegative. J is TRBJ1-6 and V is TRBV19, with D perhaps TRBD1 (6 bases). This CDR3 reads CASNLQGTSLSSPLHF. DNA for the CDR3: TGTGCCAGTAACTTACAAGGGACATCTCTTTCTTCACCCCTCCACTTT.